This TCR beta chain stems from a study of vaccination effects on CD4 cells after COVID-19. For this clone: The antigen is not known.

The method was immunoSEQ multiplex PCR; TCRdb's version includes in-frame clones alone and lacks a portion of them. This table has some 69,000 clones, just under 75% appearing once. V was cut by 0 bases and J by 1 base, with 15 bases left in between. The germline V gene has CDR1 SGHKS and CDR2 YYEKEE (reference sequence). The CDR3 consists of 17 residues. Study results and caveats: Healthy vaccinees' vaccine-induced clones included only 1 of 255 cross-reacting with common cold coronaviruses.

Using viral peptide pools, the ViraFEST assay grew out antigen-specific CD4+ T cells prior to sequencing. Isolation of CD4+ T cells took place after approximately 10 days of culture. Either the mRNA-1273 or the BNT162b2 vaccine was given to participants as two doses. Having tested negative for nucleocapsid antibodies, the vaccine recipients showed no prior SARS-CoV-2 infection. They grew around 2.2 million PBMC in each well, adding around 9 IU/ml IL-2 and 8.5 to 10 ug/ml peptides. Replacing half the medium with IL-2 medium was done on days 3 and 7. This rearrangement joins TRBV5-5 to TRBJ2-3, with D hard to call. The clonotype originates from a human donor who received a COVID-19 vaccine. The starting material was CD4+ T cells from PBMCs cultured with HCoV-229E spike peptides, obtained after COVID-19 vaccination. The CDR3 region has the DNA TGTGCCAGCAGCTTGGTAGGCAGGTTACTTCGCACAGATACGCAGTATTTT. Protein product: CASSLVGRLLRTDTQYF.